These T cell receptor beta chains were read from a single sample in a study of CD8+ T cells in alopecia areata. Sequenced by immunoSEQ multiplex PCR; TCRdb stores in-frame clones only, minus some. The sample contains roughly 180,000 clones, approximately 56% of which appear only once. The material sequenced was CD4+ T cells sorted from blood, taken at week 4, from a patient treated with tofacitinib. Receptors were obtained from a human donor with alopecia areata. Both conserved end residues are part of each CDR3. Clone size appears in some rows only: once, few, many, or a class for an expanded clone.

>TRBJ2-5|TRBV7-9|few
CASSPTHSQETQYF
>TRBJ2-1|TRBV7-2|.
CASSLVAGVGDNEQFF
>TRBJ2-1|TRBV2|.
CASSDGGDEQFF
>TRBJ2-5|TRBV2|.
CASSVEGGGAETQYF
>TRBJ2-7|TRBV30|few
CAWSVTGGSSYEQYF
>TRBJ2-3|TRBV28|.
CASSPGGLTPDTQYF
>TRBJ1-1|TRBV13|.
CASSLRAGGFSEAFF
>TRBJ2-4|TRBV5-1|.
CASSLGDSEDIQYF
>TRBJ2-5|TRBV30|.
CAWSVGTSSETQYF
>TRBJ1-6|TRBV30|.
CAWSGQGFYNSPLHF
>TRBJ2-7|TRBV10-3|.
CAISVETETYEQYF
>TRBJ2-3|TRBV7-9|medium-sized
CASSLAGPLDGPTDTQYF
>TRBJ2-7|TRBV5-1|.
CASSLEGASRDEQYF